Sequencing of this TCR beta chain was carried out in a study of graft-versus-host responses after intestinal transplantation. Study-level information: In this cohort, recipients had multivisceral, liver-intestinal, or isolated intestinal transplants. Induction using anti-thymocyte globulin, followed by tacrolimus and steroids for approximately 3 years, was given to all recipients.

Produced via immunoSEQ multiplex PCR; TCRdb's table is partial and in-frame only. The data show about 92,000 clones, approximately 90% seen once. V was pared by 4 bases and J by 6 bases, with 5 bases of the junction left unmatched. The CDR3 extends over 15 amino acids. CDR1 and CDR2 from the germline V gene are MNHNS and SASEGT. General observations from the study: With peak circulating GvH clone levels came an association with early post-transplant HvG declines. GvH clones surfaced in recipient marrow, some emerging earlier in ileum or blood.

In regard to this clone: What it recognizes is unknown.

V usage is TRBV6-1 and J usage is TRBJ2-7; TRBD2 matches at 14 bases. The source of this sequence is a human donor who received an intestinal transplant. Sequenced here: unstimulated CD8+ T cells sorted from spleen or lymph node cells, sampled before intestinal transplant. In nucleotides, the CDR3 is TGTGCCAGCAGTGCACCCGGGACTAGCGGGGGCGAGCAGTACTTC. Its translation is CASSAPGTSGGEQYF.